This TCR beta chain originates from a study of OX40 agonist ivuxolimab in advanced cancers. Overall study context: A male proportion of 70% to 90% was recorded, with mean age approximately 64 years and range roughly 23 to 85.

The study's findings and limits: Certain nonresponders additionally had low normalized T-cell clonal expansion. CD4+ and CD8+ T cells in blood underwent clonal expansion by week 6 at 0.1 to 3.0 mg/kg.

Germline V lookup: CDR1 SGHRS, CDR2 YFSETQ. V lost 0 bases, J lost 2 bases, and 9 bases lay in between. The CDR3 has 14 residues. Autoimmune disease history or systemic immunosuppression led to patient exclusion. Here immunoSEQ multiplex PCR was the method, and the copy in TCRdb shows in-frame clones only, minus some. The sample includes 45,000 to 50,000 clones, roughly nine tenths of them seen just once. Of note for this clone: Its specificity is unknown.

Specimen: CD4+ or CD8+ T cells sorted from blood, collected in a trial of the OX40 agonist ivuxolimab. This receptor was identified in an adult with an advanced solid tumor such as melanoma, head and neck, liver or kidney cancer. This rearrangement joins TRBV5-1 to TRBJ2-7, with D maybe TRBD1 (5 bases). The CDR3 region is CASSLVQGPYEQYF. The CDR3 DNA reads as TGCGCCAGCAGCTTGGTCCAGGGTCCCTACGAGCAGTACTTC. Together with reference TRBV5-1 and TRBJ2-7, the CDR3 gives the full variable domain: KAGVTQTPRYLIKTRGQQVTLSCSPISGHRSVSWYQQTPGQGLQFLFEYFSETQRNKGNFPGRFSGRQFSNSRSEMNVSTLELGDSALYLCASSLVQGPYEQYFGPGTRLTVT.